Listed below are T cell receptor beta chains from one sample, sequenced in a study of blood T cell repertoires in COVID-19. The table came from immunoSEQ multiplex PCR; TCRdb's copy has only in-frame clones and leaves some out. This table holds some 87,000 clones, around 80% found once. What was sequenced was peripheral blood. The receptor source for this set is a man in his forties or fifties who had recovered from COVID-19. CDR3s include the opening cysteine and the closing phenylalanine or tryptophan. The D gene is left open where the match is weak. Clone size appears in some rows only: once, few, many, or a class for an expanded clone.

v_gene	d_gene	abundance	j_gene	CDR3aa	CDR3nt
TRBV2	NA	NA	TRBJ1-5	CASPTGGMSNQPQHF	TGTGCCAGCCCCACGGGGGGTATGAGCAATCAGCCCCAGCATTTT
TRBV5-1	NA	NA	TRBJ2-1	CASSLGLAIKEQFF	TGCGCCAGCAGCTTGGGGCTAGCGATAAAAGAGCAGTTCTTC
TRBV3-1/TRBV3-2	NA	few	TRBJ2-1	CASSQEGGRNNEQFF	TGTGCCAGCAGCCAAGAAGGCGGTCGAAACAATGAGCAGTTCTTC
TRBV7-3	TRBD2	NA	TRBJ2-5	CASSQNSGSQETQYF	TGTGCCAGCAGCCAGAATAGCGGGAGCCAAGAGACCCAGTACTTC
TRBV18	NA	NA	TRBJ2-2	CASSPQRNTGELFF	TGTGCCAGCTCACCACAGCGGAACACCGGGGAGCTGTTTTTT
TRBV18	TRBD1	NA	TRBJ1-1	CASSQNGQGNTEAFF	TGTGCCAGCTCACAAAATGGACAGGGGAACACTGAAGCTTTCTTT
TRBV15	NA	NA	TRBJ1-4	CATSRDMTEKKLFF	TGTGCCACCAGCAGAGATATGACAGAGAAAAAACTGTTTTTT
TRBV5-4	TRBD2	NA	TRBJ2-5	CASSLAAAGDGTQYF	TGTGCCAGCAGCTTGGCAGCAGCGGGAGATGGGACCCAGTACTTC
TRBV9	NA	NA	TRBJ1-4	CASSVSRADEKLFF	TGTGCCAGCAGCGTAAGCAGGGCGGATGAAAAACTGTTTTTT
TRBV5-4	TRBD2	NA	TRBJ2-3	CASSAGLAGGTDTQYF	TGTGCCAGCAGCGCGGGTTTAGCGGGGGGCACAGATACGCAGTATTTT
TRBV3-1/TRBV3-2	NA	NA	TRBJ1-1	CASSQVRGWKAFF	TGTGCCAGCAGCCAAGTACGGGGATGGAAAGCTTTCTTT
TRBV29-1	TRBD1	few	TRBJ1-2	CSVHRQGAEVGYTF	TGCAGCGTCCACAGACAGGGGGCAGAGGTTGGCTACACCTTC
TRBV19	NA	NA	TRBJ2-4	CASSIAGNMRVTGKNIQYF	TGTGCCAGTAGTATAGCGGGCAATATGAGGGTGACGGGAAAAAACATTCAGTACTTC
TRBV10-3	TRBD1	NA	TRBJ1-1	CATSPTGANTEAFF	TGTGCCACCAGTCCGACAGGGGCGAACACTGAAGCTTTCTTT
TRBV7-9	NA	NA	TRBJ2-3	CASSLRSIGTTDTQYF	TGTGCCAGCAGCTTAAGGTCAATCGGGACAACAGATACGCAGTATTTT
TRBV14	NA	NA	TRBJ1-1	CASSQDSFMNTEAFF	TGTGCCAGCAGCCAAGATTCATTCATGAACACTGAAGCTTTCTTT
TRBV6-6	NA	NA	TRBJ1-1	CASSRTGGDYGSTEAFF	TGTGCCAGCAGTCGGACGGGGGGTGATTACGGTTCCACTGAAGCTTTCTTT
TRBV19	NA	NA	TRBJ1-5	CASSIRGLTGDNQPQHF	TGTGCCAGTAGTATAAGGGGGTTGACAGGTGACAATCAGCCCCAGCATTTT
TRBV24-1	NA	NA	TRBJ2-5	CATSDLGPRGETQYF	TGTGCCACCAGTGATTTGGGCCCAAGAGGAGAGACCCAGTACTTC
TRBV19	TRBD1	NA	TRBJ1-1	CASRQGGTEAFF	TGTGCCAGTCGTCAGGGGGGAACTGAAGCTTTCTTT
TRBV11-2	NA	NA	TRBJ1-5	CASSLDTGSNQPQHF	TGTGCCAGCAGCTTAGATACGGGGAGCAATCAGCCCCAGCATTTT
TRBV28	NA	NA	TRBJ1-2	CASLNPPLRTDSVNYGYTF	TGTGCCAGCTTGAATCCCCCCCTCAGAACGGACAGCGTTAACTATGGCTACACCTTC
TRBV5-1	NA	NA	TRBJ2-5	CASSLEGVQYF	TGCGCCAGCAGCTTGGAGGGGGTACAGTACTTC
TRBV7-2	NA	few	TRBJ2-1	CASSVGGHEQFF	TGTGCCAGCAGCGTCGGGGGACATGAGCAGTTCTTC
TRBV9	TRBD1	NA	TRBJ1-3	CASSNTGASSGNTIYF	TGTGCCAGCAGCAATACAGGGGCGAGCTCTGGAAACACCATATATTTT
TRBV6-5	NA	NA	TRBJ1-1	CASSYDRTNTEAFF	TGTGCCAGCAGTTACGACAGAACTAACACTGAAGCTTTCTTT
TRBV6-2/TRBV6-3	NA	NA	TRBJ2-1	CASSPTGPGNEQFF	TGTGCCAGCAGTCCGACTGGCCCGGGTAATGAGCAGTTCTTC
TRBV28	TRBD2	NA	TRBJ2-7	CASGPSGSRYEQYF	TGTGCCAGCGGCCCTAGCGGGAGTCGATACGAGCAGTACTTC
TRBV19	NA	NA	TRBJ1-1	CASSPRRALNTEAFF	TGTGCCAGTAGTCCCCGAAGAGCCTTGAACACTGAAGCTTTCTTT
TRBV7-8	NA	NA	TRBJ2-3	CASSSGGRGSTDTQYF	TGTGCCAGCAGCTCCGGGGGGCGGGGAAGCACAGATACGCAGTATTTT
TRBV5-4	NA	NA	TRBJ2-5	CASSLATGDRETQYF	TGTGCCAGCAGCTTGGCTACGGGAGACCGAGAGACCCAGTACTTC
TRBV5-1	NA	few	TRBJ2-7	CASSGGDRDGAYEQYF	TGCGCCAGCAGCGGGGGCGACCGGGACGGGGCCTACGAGCAGTACTTC
TRBV7-9	NA	few	TRBJ1-2	CASSPGRGYGYTF	TGTGCCAGCAGCCCGGGACGGGGGTATGGCTACACCTTC
TRBV5-6	TRBD1	NA	TRBJ2-3	CASSSGQDYTDTQYF	TGTGCCAGCAGCTCAGGACAGGATTACACAGATACGCAGTATTTT
TRBV19	TRBD2	NA	TRBJ2-4	CASSYLAGGPIAKNIQYF	TGTGCCAGTAGTTATCTAGCGGGGGGGCCAATAGCCAAAAACATTCAGTACTTC
TRBV28	TRBD1	NA	TRBJ2-7	CATWDSSSYEQYF	TGTGCCACCTGGGACAGCAGCTCCTACGAGCAGTACTTC
TRBV30	NA	NA	TRBJ1-2	CAWSTTGRGGYTF	TGTGCCTGGAGTACAACAGGGAGAGGTGGCTACACCTTC
TRBV6-5	NA	NA	TRBJ1-1	CASIIDTRNTEAFF	TGTGCCAGCATAATTGACACCCGAAACACTGAAGCTTTCTTT
TRBV30	NA	few	TRBJ1-3	CAWSDIRTRNTIYF	TGTGCCTGGAGCGACATACGGACAAGAAACACCATATATTTT
TRBV2	TRBD1	NA	TRBJ2-7	CASSLTWTGFSEQYF	TGTGCCAGCAGTCTTACATGGACAGGGTTTAGTGAGCAGTACTTC
TRBV4-2	NA	once	TRBJ2-1	CASSQDLTGPYNEQFF	TGTGCCAGCAGCCAAGATCTTACAGGGCCCTACAATGAGCAGTTCTTC